The clone carrying this T cell receptor (beta chain) was detected only once. Its antigen remains unknown. Profiling relied on immunoSEQ multiplex PCR, and the TCRdb table lists in-frame clones only, not all of them. The data show 150,000 to 200,000 clones, roughly 94% seen once. The data are from a study of T cell responses to AZD1222 COVID-19 vaccine. The study, taken as a whole, reports: A rise in Spike-specific TCR breadth and depth followed two AZD1222 doses. Reports say nearly half of spike-specific TCRs go after unmutated variant regions.

The CDR3 spans 16 residues. Germline CDR1 is LNHDA and CDR2 is SQIVND (reference sequence). V shed 4 bases, J shed 4 bases, and the junction held 12 bases outside the gene matches. The sample here was peripheral blood, taken on day 0 of AZD1222 vaccination. This clonotype originated in an adult in good health. The chain combines TRBV19 with TRBJ1-2, with 7 bases fitting TRBD1. Written as DNA, the CDR3 is TGTGCCAGTAGTAGCTTTGACAGGGAACCGATCTATGGCTACACCTTC. Translation: CASSSFDREPIYGYTF.